This T cell receptor beta chain appears in the sequencing data of a study of OX40 agonist ivuxolimab in advanced cancers. Study-level information: Patients were treated with ivuxolimab, an agonistic anti-OX40 (CD134) antibody. Every 2 weeks, patients got intravenous ivuxolimab at one of six dose levels (0.01-10 mg/kg).

Clones were sequenced by immunoSEQ multiplex PCR, and TCRdb holds only the in-frame ones, with some missing. The sample holds more than 75,000 clones, approximately 79% seen once. This clone showed up just a few times. Its target is not known. General study results and limits: On average, CD8+ T cells showed a greater number of expanded clones than CD4+.

Here the sequenced sample was CD4+ or CD8+ T cells sorted from blood, taken in a trial of the OX40 agonist ivuxolimab. The receptor's source is an adult with an advanced solid tumor such as melanoma, head and neck, liver or kidney cancer.

Here the CDR3 reads CATSRDSSGNPSYNEQFF. The CDR3 nucleotides are TGTGCCACCAGCAGAGATTCTAGCGGGAACCCCTCCTACAATGAGCAGTTCTTC. This rearrangement joins TRBV15 to TRBJ2-1, with 9 bases fitting TRBD2. V lost 0 bases and J lost 0; bases outside the gene matches: 6. The CDR3 has 18 residues. The germline V gene encodes CDR1 LNHNV and CDR2 YYDKDF (reference sequence).